Following are 2 T cell receptor beta chains from one sample sequenced in a study of response to subunit inactivated influenza vaccine. TCRdb redid the calling of the RT-PCR reads with MiXCR, one entry per CDR3 protein. The sample holds some 500,000 distinct CDR3 sequences, 10% to 15% seen once. The sample was PBMCs from blood, taken roughly 46 days after vaccination. All receptors come from a man in his forties or fifties who received an inactivated influenza vaccine.

In the case of this clonotype: One end of the junction fails to match germline, which may point to a read error. The chain carries TRBV20-1 and TRBJ2-6; TRBD1 aligns across 7 bases. Looked up from germline, CDR1 is DFQATT and CDR2 is SNEGSKA (reference sequence). The CDR3 length is 16 residues. CDR3 sequence (DNA): TGCTGTGCCCCCGGGACAGCGTTAAAGGGGGCCAACGTCCTGACTTTC. Its translation is CCAPGTALKGANVLTF.

The chain has TRBV10-3 and TRBJ1-1; maybe TRBD1 (5 bases). The CDR3 has 15 residues. Trimming pared 0 bases from V and 0 bases from J, leaving 8 bases between. Germline loops: CDR1 ENHRY, CDR2 SYGVKD. The CDR3 region is CAISESVGVNTEAFF. CDR3 nucleotide sequence: TGTGCCATCAGTGAGTCAGTAGGGGTGAACACTGAAGCTTTCTTT.